The 21 T cell receptor beta chains reported below all come from one sample, sequenced in a study of blood T cells in healthy people across ages. Combining a sample-barcoded 5' primer with a J-beta primer mix, a second PCR ran for 7 to 11 cycles. TCRdb passed the 5' RACE reads through MiXCR, listing each CDR3 protein once. The table includes almost 800,000 distinct CDR3 sequences, 58% detected once. The sample taken for sequencing was blood. These receptors were taken from a man aged 25-45 years in good health.

The table lists this clonotype with a few counts. V and J are TRBV4-1 and TRBJ2-1, with a tentative D call TRBD2 (5 bases). This CDR3 has 16 residues. Trimming stripped 0 bases from V and 10 bases from J, with 19 bases between. The V gene's germline CDR1 is MGHRA and CDR2 YSYEKL. CDR3 residues: CASSQDSSSSRGEQFF. The CDR3 nucleotides read TGCGCCAGCAGCCAAGATTCCTCGTCTAGTCGGGGAGAGCAGTTCTTC.

The rearrangement links TRBV20-1 to TRBJ2-5, with 8 bases identical to TRBD2. V dropped 4 bases and J dropped 2; count of bases not matched to a gene: 9. The CDR3 is 15 amino acids. Germline CDR1 is DFQATT and CDR2 is SNEGSKA (reference sequence). The CDR3, as DNA: TGCAGTGCTACCCGGGATAGCGGGGATCAAGAGACCCAGTACTTC. It encodes CSATRDSGDQETQYF.

The rearrangement uses TRBV20-1 and TRBJ1-6; D uncertain. There are 14 residues in the CDR3. Trimming removed 5 bases from V and 7 bases from J, with 15 bases in between. The germline gives CDR1 DFQATT, CDR2 SNEGSKA (reference sequence). CDR3 nucleotides: TGCAGTGCTCCGGAGAAAATGGGAAATTCACCCCTCCACTTT. Amino acids: CSAPEKMGNSPLHF.

This clonotype has just one count. This chain links TRBV29-1 with TRBJ2-1; D unclear. The J call may be in error: the DNA end matches TRBJ2-7 better. This CDR3 is 13 amino acids long. Germline V gene data show CDR1 as SQVTM and CDR2 as ANQGSEA. CDR3 sequence (DNA): TGCAGCGTTTCGCAGTTCACCAACAATGAGCAGTACTTC. Translated: CSVSQFTNNEQYF.

Concerning this clonotype: Sequence at one end of the junction differs from germline and may be a read error. This chain connects TRBV7-9 to TRBJ2-7, with a weak D call TRBD2 (6 bases). The germline V gene has CDR1 SEHNR and CDR2 FQNEAQ (reference sequence). The CDR3 has 13 residues. In DNA form, the CDR3 reads TGTGCCAGCAGCGTAGCCCGGGAGTACGAGCAGTACTTC. Residues: CASSVAREYEQYF.

This clonotype was seen a few times. The chain combines TRBV29-1 with TRBJ2-3; 15 bases are a match to TRBD2. Trimming took 3 bases from V and 1 from J; bases not matched to a gene: 14. Per the germline V gene, CDR1 is SQVTM and CDR2 is ANQGSEA. The CDR3 loop spans 20 amino acids. This CDR3 is CSVDVWRTSGGVYRTDTQYF. Written as DNA, the CDR3 is TGCAGCGTTGATGTTTGGAGGACTAGCGGGGGGGTTTATCGCACAGATACGCAGTATTTT.

This clonotype was observed a few times. The V call is TRBV5-6, the J call TRBJ1-2; possibly TRBD1 for D (5 bases). The CDR3 consists of 15 residues. Trimming cost V 4 bases and J 3 bases, with 16 bases left between them. Germline V gene sequence: CDR1 SGHDT, CDR2 YYEEEE. The CDR3 here is CASSRRAGLDYGYTF. As DNA, the CDR3 is TGTGCCAGCAGCCGCAGGGCGGGTCTGGACTATGGCTACACCTTC.

The chain is built from TRBV20-1 and TRBJ2-5; possible D gene TRBD2, 5 bases. With the DNA end fitting TRBJ2-7 better, the J assignment may be wrong. This CDR3 has 14 residues. Germline lookup yields CDR1 DFQATT and CDR2 SNEGSKA (reference sequence). For the CDR3, the DNA is TGCAGTGCTCCCGAGCCGAGGGCACCGTACGAGCAGTACTTC. Translating gives CSAPEPRAPYEQYF.

This clonotype was counted between two and nine times. The rearrangement joins TRBV7-9 to TRBJ2-5, with D unresolved. The V and J ends lost 5 bases and 4 bases respectively, with 8 bases between them. CDR1 SEHNR and CDR2 FQNEAQ come from the germline V gene (reference sequence). This CDR3 is built from 12 residues. Here the CDR3 DNA reads TGTGCCAGCAGCCCATCTGCAGAGACCCAGTACTTC. Its translation is CASSPSAETQYF. Together with reference TRBV7-9 and TRBJ2-5, the CDR3 gives the full variable domain: DTGVSQNPRHKITKRGQNVTFRCDPISEHNRLYWYRQTLGQGPEFLTYFQNEAQLEKSRLLSDRFSAERPKGSFSTLEIQRTEQGDSAMYLCASSPSAETQYFGPGTRLLVL.

The chain employs TRBV29-1 and TRBJ2-5, with D maybe TRBD2 (5 bases). This CDR3 region has 12 residues. V lost 3 bases and J lost 4, with 9 bases in between. Germline CDR1 SQVTM, CDR2 ANQGSEA. The CDR3 is CSVEVAGETQYF. CDR3 sequence (DNA): TGCAGCGTTGAGGTTGCGGGAGAGACCCAGTACTTC.

This chain connects TRBV7-2 to TRBJ2-1; D not certain. This CDR3 region has 19 residues. CDR1 is SGHTA and CDR2 is FQGNSA in the germline V gene. The germline V and J ends were trimmed by 1 base and 4 bases, with 23 bases remaining between them. This chain's CDR3 is CASSLGPRPRSRIYNEQFF. CDR3 nucleotides: TGTGCCAGCAGCTTAGGACCCAGACCAAGGTCAAGAATATACAATGAGCAGTTCTTC.

The CDR3 spells CASSPESAYGYTF. The CDR3 DNA is TGTGCCAGCAGCCCCGAGTCCGCCTATGGCTACACCTTC. The chain has TRBV7-2 and TRBJ1-2; D is uncertain. In germline, CDR1 is SGHTA, CDR2 FQGNSA. V was shortened by 5 bases and J by 4 bases, with 11 bases between the two germline ends. The CDR3 is 13 residues long.

This clonotype was recorded many times. The J gene is TRBJ2-7, the V gene TRBV6-5, with D possibly being TRBD1 or TRBD2 (5 bases each). CDR1 is MNHEY, CDR2 SVGAGI, per germline. V lost 6 bases to trimming and J lost 2 bases, with 14 bases between them. The CDR3 contains 14 residues. CDR3 nucleotides: TGTGCCAGCAGAACCCGGGACGGAGCCTACGAGCAGTACTTC. It encodes CASRTRDGAYEQYF.

This clonotype was counted between two and nine times. The CDR3 nucleotides read TGTGCCAGCAGCCAAACCATAGCGGGGGGAAGCACAGATACGCAGTATTTT. Encoded protein: CASSQTIAGGSTDTQYF. J is TRBJ2-3 and V is TRBV4-2; 10 bases match TRBD2. CDR3 size: 17 residues. CDR1 is LGHNA, CDR2 YNFKEQ, per germline. V was pared by 2 bases and J by 0 bases, with 5 bases of the junction left unmatched.

V and J are TRBV7-2 and TRBJ1-1, with a weak D call TRBD1 (6 bases). The CDR3 has 14 amino acids. CDR1 is SGHTA, CDR2 FQGNSA, per germline. Trimming removed 3 bases from V and 4 bases from J, with 12 bases in between. Written as DNA, the CDR3 is TGTGCCAGCAGCTTTTGGGGGCGGGGCACTGAAGCTTTCTTT. Residues: CASSFWGRGTEAFF. Full variable domain (outside the CDR3, taken from reference TRBV7-2 and TRBJ1-1): GAGVSQSPSNKVTEKGKDVELRCDPISGHTALYWYRQSLGQGLEFLIYFQGNSAPDKSGLPSDRFSAERTGGSVSTLTIQRTQQEDSAVYLCASSFWGRGTEAFFGQGTRLTVV.

This clonotype has more than one count but fewer than ten. The gene calls are TRBV11-1 and TRBJ2-1; TRBD2 matches at 14 bases. This CDR3 is built from 16 residues. V shed 3 bases and J 6 bases; nucleotides not matched to a gene: 4. Germline V gene sequence: CDR1 SGHAT, CDR2 FQDESV (reference sequence). The CDR3 sequence is CASSLRLAGGLNEQFF. CDR3 coding DNA: TGTGCCAGCAGCTTGCGACTAGCGGGGGGGCTCAATGAGCAGTTCTTC.

The J gene is TRBJ2-5, the V gene TRBV6-6; no reliable D call. Germline V gene lookup returns CDR1 MNHNY and CDR2 SVGAGI (reference sequence). The V gene lost 2 bases and the J gene lost 1 base, with 11 bases spanning the gap. The CDR3 runs 15 residues. The DNA of the CDR3 is TGTGCCAGCAGTTACGACGGACGGTTCCAAGAGACCCAGTACTTC. Protein sequence: CASSYDGRFQETQYF.

On this clonotype: A much larger clone differs by one base, so this may be a read error. V is TRBV20-1 and J is TRBJ2-5; either TRBD1 or TRBD2 may fit D (5 bases each). The CDR3 contains 14 residues. V dropped 4 bases and J dropped 11 bases, with 23 bases sitting between them. Germline V gives CDR1 DFQATT, CDR2 SNEGSKA (reference sequence). CDR3 amino acids: CSANSGDHSYVQYF. The DNA of the CDR3 is TGCAGTGCTAATAGTGGGGACCACTCCTACGTGCAGTACTTC.

The sample holds a few counts of this clonotype. The V gene is TRBV29-1, the J gene TRBJ2-7; D gene unclear. Per the germline V gene, CDR1 is SQVTM and CDR2 is ANQGSEA. Trimming removed 4 bases from V and 7 bases from J, with 23 bases in between. This CDR3 is built from 15 residues. The CDR3 DNA is TGCAGCGTTGTGTTTGGGTTCGGCTATGTCTCGGAGCAGTACTTC. As protein: CSVVFGFGYVSEQYF.

In its sample, this clonotype was seen a few times. The V call is TRBV20-1, the J call TRBJ2-4; weak D call: TRBD2 (6 bases). The germline V and J ends were trimmed by 5 bases and 1 base, with 12 bases remaining between them. Germline values: CDR1 DFQATT, CDR2 SNEGSKA (reference sequence). CDR3 size: 14 residues. CDR3 protein: CSAPRLAAKNIQYF. The CDR3, as DNA: TGCAGTGCTCCTCGGCTAGCGGCCAAAAACATTCAGTACTTC.

V usage is TRBV3-1 and J usage is TRBJ2-1, with D uncertain. Germline V CDR1 and CDR2: LGHDT, YNNKEL (reference sequence). Trimming took off 0 bases at V and 5 bases at J, with 14 bases between the two ends. This CDR3 has 16 residues. The CDR3 here is CASSQDLGPGNNEQFF. CDR3 nucleotide sequence: TGTGCCAGCAGCCAAGATCTAGGGCCCGGAAACAATGAGCAGTTCTTC.